The entry below describes one T cell receptor (beta chain). This sample was taken from a study of regulatory T cells in long-lasting Graves disease. Germline V gives CDR1 MNHEY, CDR2 SVGEGT. V lost 6 bases and J lost 9; bases outside the gene matches: 12. The CDR3 loop spans 16 amino acids. In building TCR beta libraries, iRepertoire HTBI primers were used together with Arm-PCR of CDR3 regions. Using its own MiXCR run on the multiplex PCR reads, TCRdb lists one record per CDR3 protein. Found here are about 560,000 distinct CDR3 sequences, around 15% of them singletons; the top ten hold approximately 12%. As to time point: newly diagnosed GD, antithyroid drugs for less than 3 months. RNA from PBMCs was the source of the TCR library. These sequences were also reported in another study, on T cells in Graves' hyperthyroidism and ophthalmopathy.

V and J are TRBV6-2 or TRBV6-3 and TRBJ2-1; 12 bases are shared with TRBD1. The material was peripheral blood mononuclear cells (PBMCs), obtained at new diagnosis, from a patient treated with antithyroid drugs. This sequence was found in a man aged 18 to 29 with Graves disease. In nucleotides, the CDR3 is TGTGCCAGCAGCCGGATCCGGGACAGGGGGCGTGGTGAGCAGTTCTTC. This gives the protein CASSRIRDRGRGEQFF.